This is a list of T cell receptor beta chains from one sample in a study of blood T cell repertoires in COVID-19. Here immunoSEQ multiplex PCR was the method, and the copy in TCRdb shows in-frame clones only, minus some. This sample has 90,000 to 120,000 clones; roughly four fifths occur once, and the top ten carry just over 4%. Input material: peripheral blood. These TCRs come from a woman in her sixties or seventies with acute or convalescent COVID-19. CDR3s leave out the opening cysteine and the closing phenylalanine or tryptophan. Each record gives: J gene, V gene, CDR3 protein.

TRBJ1-4 | TRBV28 | ASSFGTGTNEKLF
TRBJ2-1 | TRBV6-4 | ASFNNEQF
TRBJ2-1 | TRBV5-1 | ASQTGSSGGAGDEQF
TRBJ1-2 | TRBV4-1 | ASSPRGGLEEVYGYT
TRBJ2-5 | TRBV7-2 | ASSLRRETQY
TRBJ1-6 | TRBV14 | ASSQGRTDRRNSPLH
TRBJ2-1 | TRBV4-2 | ASSQALGTSGSYNEQF
TRBJ2-1 | TRBV11-3 | ASSPGQVRPVPFHEQF
TRBJ2-2 | TRBV28 | ASSSSGHTNTGELF
TRBJ2-2 | TRBV2 | ASSGLAGGVSGELF
TRBJ1-3 | TRBV18 | ASSPLPDRGSGNTIY
TRBJ1-4 | TRBV27 | ASSPYSGGDNEKLF
TRBJ1-1 | TRBV11-3 | ASSLDHTNTEAF
TRBJ2-5 | TRBV27 | ASSPRTQETQY